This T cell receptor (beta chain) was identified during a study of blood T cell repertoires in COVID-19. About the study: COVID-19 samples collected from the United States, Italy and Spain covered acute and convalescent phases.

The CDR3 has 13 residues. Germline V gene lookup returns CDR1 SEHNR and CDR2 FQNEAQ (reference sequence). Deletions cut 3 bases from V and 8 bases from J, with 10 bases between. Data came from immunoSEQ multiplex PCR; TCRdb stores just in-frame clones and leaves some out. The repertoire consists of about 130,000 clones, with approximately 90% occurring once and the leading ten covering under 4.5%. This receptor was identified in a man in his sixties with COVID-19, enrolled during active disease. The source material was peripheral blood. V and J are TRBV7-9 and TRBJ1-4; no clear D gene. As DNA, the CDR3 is TGTGCCAGCAGCTTTATGGTCGGGGAAAAACTGTTTTTT. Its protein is CASSFMVGEKLFF.